Sequencing of this T cell receptor (beta chain) was carried out in a study of T cells after yellow fever vaccination. Study findings and constraints: A small proportion of clonotypes was detected in both the CD4 and CD8 compartments. Clones from primary vaccination mostly reappeared after the booster (roughly 95% CD4, around 90% CD8). FACS-sorted repertoires could harbor abundant contaminating bulk-population clonotypes.

Germline V gives CDR1 SGHRS, CDR2 YFSETQ. V lost 7 bases, J lost 6 bases, and 6 bases stayed unmatched. The CDR3 contains 13 residues. The study made its TCR cDNA through 5'RACE template switching. That step introduced a universal primer site along with UMIs. MiXCR, run by TCRdb on the 5' RACE reads, gives a single entry per CDR3 protein. This table holds 250,000 to 400,000 distinct CDR3 sequences, around 4.5% found once. This clonotype was observed many times. The antigen is unknown. The origin of this receptor is a man between 18 and 29 years old who received the YFV17D yellow fever vaccine. The rearrangement joins TRBV5-1 to TRBJ2-1; 8 bases align to TRBD1. The material was PBMCs, obtained 15 days after the yellow fever booster vaccination. CDR3 loop: CASGQGGSNEQFF. The CDR3 bases are TGCGCCAGCGGACAGGGCGGTTCCAATGAGCAGTTCTTC.